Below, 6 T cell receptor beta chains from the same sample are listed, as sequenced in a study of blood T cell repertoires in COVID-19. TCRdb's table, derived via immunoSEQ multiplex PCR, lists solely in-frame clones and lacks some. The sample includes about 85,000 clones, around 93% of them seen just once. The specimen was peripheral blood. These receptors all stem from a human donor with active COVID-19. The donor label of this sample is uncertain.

In DNA, the CDR3 is TGTGCCAGCAGCCCGACTAGCGGGGGGGGGACAGATACGCAGTATTTT. It specifies CASSPTSGGGTDTQYF. The rearrangement uses TRBV5-4 and TRBJ2-3; 14 bases are a match to TRBD2. This CDR3 region has 16 residues. Trimming removed 4 bases from V and 3 bases from J; junction bases left unmatched: 4. Germline-derived CDR1 and CDR2 are SGHNT and YYREEE (reference sequence).

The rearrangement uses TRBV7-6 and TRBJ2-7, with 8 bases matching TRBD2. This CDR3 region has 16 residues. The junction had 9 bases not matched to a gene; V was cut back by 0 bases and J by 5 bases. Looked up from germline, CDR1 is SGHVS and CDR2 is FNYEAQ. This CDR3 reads CASSLAPGLVSHEQYF. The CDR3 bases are TGTGCCAGCAGCTTAGCGCCGGGACTAGTGTCCCACGAGCAGTACTTC.

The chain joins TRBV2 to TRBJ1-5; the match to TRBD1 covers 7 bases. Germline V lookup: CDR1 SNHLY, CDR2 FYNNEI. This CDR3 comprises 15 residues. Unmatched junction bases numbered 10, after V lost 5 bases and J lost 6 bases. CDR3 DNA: TGTGCCAGCAGTCCTCCGGGACAGATGGGTCAGCCCCAGCATTTT. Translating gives CASSPPGQMGQPQHF.

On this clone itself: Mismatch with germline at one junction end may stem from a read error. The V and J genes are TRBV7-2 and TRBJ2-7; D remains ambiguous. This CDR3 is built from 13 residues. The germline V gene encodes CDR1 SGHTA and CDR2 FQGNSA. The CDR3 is CASSLGWASEQYF. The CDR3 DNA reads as TGTGCCAGCAGTTTAGGCTGGGCCTCCGAGCAGTACTTC.

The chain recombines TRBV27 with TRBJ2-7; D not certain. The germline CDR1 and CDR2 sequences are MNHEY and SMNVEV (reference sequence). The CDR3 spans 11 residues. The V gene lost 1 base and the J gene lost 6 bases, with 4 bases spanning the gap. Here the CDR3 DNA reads TGTGCCAGCAGTTTATTCGGCGAGCAGTACTTC. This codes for CASSLFGEQYF.

The CDR3 loop reads CSVCIGTAETEAFF. The CDR3 DNA reads as TGCAGCGTTTGTATCGGGACAGCGGAGACTGAAGCTTTCTTT. The chain employs TRBV29-1 and TRBJ1-1; 7 nucleotides align to TRBD1. Germline assignment: CDR1 SQVTM and CDR2 ANQGSEA. This CDR3 is 14 amino acids long. Trimming removed 5 bases from V and 5 bases from J; junction bases left unmatched: 11. Together with reference TRBV29-1 and TRBJ1-1, the CDR3 gives the full variable domain: SAVISQKPSRDICQRGTSLTIQCQVDSQVTMMFWYRQQPGQSLTLIATANQGSEATYESGFVIDKFPISRPNLTFSTLTVSNMSPEDSSIYLCSVCIGTAETEAFFGQGTRLTVV.